One sample yielded the 29 T cell receptor beta chains listed below, sequenced in a study of cytomegalovirus exposure and HLA in healthy donors. This PCR relied on a set of 60 Vbeta primers and 13 Jbeta primers. Measured with immunoSEQ multiplex PCR; TCRdb has only the in-frame clones, and not every one. The data hold under 250,000 clones, with roughly 87% observed a single time. Specimen: PBMCs. These receptors were obtained from a man aged 35-49 years in good health and CMV-seropositive.

The chain joins TRBV7-9 to TRBJ2-3, with 8 bases that match TRBD2. The V and J ends lost 2 bases and 2 bases, in that order; junction bases with no gene match: 9. The CDR3 has 17 amino acids. CDR1 and CDR2 from the germline V gene are SEHNR and FQNEAQ (reference sequence). CDR3 in DNA: TGTGCCAGCAGCTTATCAGCGGGAGCGCTTGACACAGATACGCAGTATTTT. It encodes CASSLSAGALDTDTQYF.

This chain uses TRBV5-1 with TRBJ2-7; 9 bases align to TRBD2. The CDR3 has 15 residues. Looked up from germline, CDR1 is SGHRS and CDR2 is YFSETQ. J gave up 4 bases and V 0 bases, and 5 bases lay outside the gene matches. The chain's CDR3 is CASSLDSGGLYEQYF. CDR3 nucleotide sequence: TGCGCCAGCAGCTTGGATAGCGGGGGTCTTTACGAGCAGTACTTC.

The J gene is TRBJ2-1, the V gene TRBV30, with 8 positions matching TRBD2. Trimming removed 0 bases from V and 4 bases from J; junction bases left unmatched: 5. CDR1 GTSNPN and CDR2 SVGIG come from the germline V gene (reference sequence). The length of the CDR3 is 15 residues. CDR3 in DNA: TGTGCCTGGAGTGTAAACGGGAGGGCTTACAATGAGCAGTTCTTC. This translates into CAWSVNGRAYNEQFF.

This chain connects TRBV9 to TRBJ1-2; 8 bases align to TRBD1. The CDR3 runs 16 residues. V gave up 3 bases and J gave up 1 base; unmatched junction bases: 8. Per the germline V gene, CDR1 is SGDLS and CDR2 is YYNGEE. DNA of the CDR3: TGTGCCAGCAGCGCCTGGGCAGGGGGCGTTAACTATGGCTACACCTTC. Protein: CASSAWAGGVNYGYTF.

The chain employs TRBV5-1 and TRBJ1-5; TRBD1 aligns across 7 bases. The V segment lost 4 bases and the J segment 3 bases; nucleotides outside the gene matches: 13. CDR3 length equals 17 residues. Germline CDR1 and CDR2: SGHRS and YFSETQ. The chain's CDR3 is CASSPGPYRGDNQPQHF. CDR3 in DNA: TGCGCCAGCAGCCCCGGGCCTTACAGGGGAGACAATCAGCCCCAGCATTTT.

CDR3 nucleotides: TGCGCCAGCAGCCCATCAGCGGTATACGAGCAGTACTTC. It codes for CASSPSAVYEQYF. The V call is TRBV5-1, the J call TRBJ2-7; possibly TRBD2 for D (5 bases). The CDR3 extends over 13 amino acids. Germline lookup yields CDR1 SGHRS and CDR2 YFSETQ. V dropped 4 bases and J dropped 4 bases, with 12 bases sitting between them.

Note on this clone: The same CDR3 arises from other DNA sequences in this sample as well. The rearrangement uses TRBV27 and TRBJ2-1, with D perhaps TRBD1 (6 bases). Trimming shortened V by 3 bases and J by 0 bases, and 9 bases separated the two germline ends. The CDR3 runs to 15 residues. Per the germline V gene, CDR1 is MNHEY and CDR2 is SMNVEV (reference sequence). The CDR3 bases are TGTGCCAGCAGTTTGGGGGCGAGCTCCTACAATGAGCAGTTCTTC. Its protein product is CASSLGASSYNEQFF.

This chain connects TRBV9 to TRBJ1-5; D is undetermined. There are 15 residues in the CDR3. Germline CDR1 SGDLS, CDR2 YYNGEE. With 4 bases removed from V and 7 bases from J, the gap between germline ends came to 18 bases. The CDR3 coding sequence is TGTGCCAGCAGCCTCCGGGGAGGCGCGAACCAGCCCCAGCATTTT. It yields the protein CASSLRGGANQPQHF.

The chain combines TRBV6-6 with TRBJ2-1; D is unresolved. V was clipped by 2 bases and J by 0 bases, with 5 bases between them. The CDR3 consists of 14 residues. Germline CDR1 MNHNY, CDR2 SVGAGI (reference sequence). CDR3 DNA sequence: TGTGCCAGCAGTTACGACTTCTCCTACAATGAGCAGTTCTTC. Translating gives CASSYDFSYNEQFF.

J is TRBJ1-3 and V is TRBV6-5; D is possibly TRBD1 (5 bases). Germline loops: CDR1 MNHEY, CDR2 SVGAGI. V shed 5 bases and J shed 7 bases, with 15 bases lying between them. The CDR3 is made up of 14 amino acids. The CDR3 sequence is CASSPLGVGNTIYF. For the CDR3, the DNA is TGTGCCAGCAGTCCCCTAGGGGTGGGGAACACCATATATTTT.

V and J are TRBV7-2 and TRBJ2-2; 8 bases align to TRBD2. Per germline, CDR1 SGHTA and CDR2 FQGNSA. The length of the CDR3 is 18 residues. After removal of 4 bases from V and 1 base from J, the junction contained 11 bases not matched to a gene. In nucleotides, the CDR3 is TGTGCCAGCAGCTCACCACTCGGAGCGGGAGTGAACACCGGGGAGCTGTTTTTT. Its translation is CASSSPLGAGVNTGELFF.

This chain joins TRBV10-1 and TRBJ2-5; D is undetermined. The CDR3 spans 9 residues. Germline V CDR1 and CDR2: WNHNN, SYGVQD (reference sequence). CDR3 protein: CELQETQYF. The CDR3 nucleotides are TGCGAGCTTCAAGAGACCCAGTACTTC.

This chain connects TRBV19 to TRBJ1-4, with D hard to call. Per germline, CDR1 LNHDA and CDR2 SQIVND (reference sequence). The CDR3 is 16 amino acids. The ends were cut back, 5 bases at V and 5 bases at J, with 18 bases in the middle. CDR3 sequence (DNA): TGTGCCAGTAGTCTATTATACAAATCCGGGAATGAAAAACTGTTTTTT. It codes for CASSLLYKSGNEKLFF.

V is TRBV11-2 and J is TRBJ2-5; 10 bases are shared with TRBD2. Germline V gene sequence: CDR1 SGHAT, CDR2 FQNNGV. V was clipped by 5 bases and J by 7 bases; unmatched bases: 7. This CDR3 has 14 amino acids. The CDR3 region has the DNA TGTGCCAGCAGCCCGATAGCGGGAGGCGGGACCCAGTACTTC. Amino acid sequence: CASSPIAGGGTQYF.

V is TRBV19 and J is TRBJ2-7; no firm D call. The germline V gene has CDR1 LNHDA and CDR2 SQIVND (reference sequence). The length of the CDR3 is 15 residues. Trimming took 6 bases from V and 3 from J, leaving 18 bases between them. CDR3 loop: CASRSPSQNVYEQYF. The CDR3 nucleotides are TGTGCCAGTAGATCCCCCAGTCAGAATGTCTACGAGCAGTACTTC.

The chain is built from TRBV5-6 and TRBJ2-1; D is unresolved. The length of the CDR3 is 12 residues. The V end was cut by 0 bases, the J end by 10 bases, with 8 bases between. The germline CDR1 and CDR2 sequences are SGHDT and YYEEEE. The CDR3 region has the DNA TGTGCCAGCAGCTTGGCGGCAGGCGAGCAGTTCTTC. Translation gives CASSLAAGEQFF.

The rearrangement joins TRBV2 to TRBJ1-4; D is uncertain. Germline values: CDR1 SNHLY, CDR2 FYNNEI. V lost 5 bases and J 0 bases, leaving 10 bases between the germline ends. The CDR3 has 15 residues. CDR3 loop: CASSTLGATNEKLFF. As DNA, the CDR3 is TGTGCCAGCAGTACCTTGGGAGCAACTAATGAAAAACTGTTTTTT. The variable domain in full, with the rest retrieved from reference TRBV2 and TRBJ1-4, is EPEVTQTPSHQVTQMGQEVILRCVPISNHLYFYWYRQILGQKVEFLVSFYNNEISEKSEIFDDQFSVERPDGSNFTLKIRSTKLEDSAMYFCASSTLGATNEKLFFGSGTQLSVL.

This chain links TRBV4-1 with TRBJ1-5, with 7 bases fitting TRBD1. The junction had 7 bases not matched to a gene; V was cut back by 4 bases and J by 4 bases. The V gene's germline CDR1 is MGHRA and CDR2 YSYEKL. The CDR3 totals 15 residues. The CDR3 DNA follows: TGCGCCAGCAGCCCAAGGGGGACAGCGAATCAGCCCCAGCATTTT. This gives the protein CASSPRGTANQPQHF.

This clone has just one count. V usage is TRBV10-1 and J usage is TRBJ2-5; 7 bases line up with TRBD2. The CDR3 totals 13 residues. CDR1 and CDR2 (germline): WNHNN, SYGVQD (reference sequence). J lost 7 bases, V lost 5 bases, and 7 bases had no gene match. This chain's CDR3 is CASSPSGSATQYF. The CDR3 bases are TGCGCCAGCAGTCCTAGCGGTTCAGCGACCCAGTACTTC.

The rearrangement uses TRBV6-1 and TRBJ2-7; D unclear. The CDR3 extends over 15 amino acids. CDR1 is MNHNS and CDR2 is SASEGT in the germline V gene. V was trimmed by 1 base and J by 0 bases, leaving 10 bases between them. The CDR3 sequence: CASSEGLSSSYEQYF. Here the CDR3 DNA reads TGTGCCAGCAGTGAAGGACTTTCAAGCTCCTACGAGCAGTACTTC.

The V and J genes are TRBV5-1 and TRBJ2-3, with TRBD1 identical over 8 bases. The V and J ends lost 2 bases and 1 base, in that order; junction bases with no gene match: 6. CDR3 length equals 16 residues. Germline loops: CDR1 SGHRS, CDR2 YFSETQ. CDR3 DNA: TGCGCCAGCAGCTTCAACAGGGGACAGGGCACAGATACGCAGTATTTT. It translates to CASSFNRGQGTDTQYF.

The chain employs TRBV4-1 and TRBJ2-3; D not resolved. Germline lookup yields CDR1 MGHRA and CDR2 YSYEKL. Trimming shortened V by 0 bases and J by 4 bases, and 17 bases separated the two germline ends. The CDR3 runs to 17 residues. The CDR3 nucleotides read TGCGCCAGCAGCCAAGATGCCAGCGTATCCCGCCCAGATACGCAGTATTTT. It translates to CASSQDASVSRPDTQYF.

This sequence joins TRBV19 and TRBJ1-1, with D uncertain. V gave up 1 base and J gave up 1 base, with 10 bases separating them. The CDR3 is 15 residues long. Germline lookup yields CDR1 LNHDA and CDR2 SQIVND (reference sequence). The CDR3 spells CASSIATVGNTEAFF. The DNA of the CDR3 is TGTGCCAGTAGTATAGCAACAGTCGGGAACACTGAAGCTTTCTTT. Drawing the rest from reference TRBV19 and TRBJ1-1, the complete variable domain is DGGITQSPKYLFRKEGQNVTLSCEQNLNHDAMYWYRQDPGQGLRLIYYSQIVNDFQKGDIAEGYSVSREKKESFPLTVTSAQKNPTAFYLCASSIATVGNTEAFFGQGTRLTVV.

The J gene is TRBJ2-2, the V gene TRBV5-1, with 8 nucleotides matching TRBD2. J gave up 1 base and V 1 base, and 6 bases lay outside the gene matches. The CDR3 sequence is 17 residues long. Germline-derived CDR1 and CDR2 are SGHRS and YFSETQ. The CDR3 nucleotides are TGCGCCAGCAGCTTGCTGGCGGGAGGCCTGAACACCGGGGAGCTGTTTTTT. Residues: CASSLLAGGLNTGELFF.

The chain joins TRBV10-1 to TRBJ1-1; D is undetermined. V lost 0 bases and J 4 bases, leaving 9 bases between the germline ends. The CDR3 covers 14 residues. CDR1 is WNHNN and CDR2 is SYGVQD in the germline V gene (reference sequence). The CDR3: CASSESPPGTEAFF. The CDR3 bases are TGCGCCAGCAGTGAGTCCCCTCCCGGCACTGAAGCTTTCTTT.

The chain combines TRBV9 with TRBJ2-1; 13 nucleotides line up with TRBD2. Germline trimming cut 5 bases from V and 0 bases from J; bases unmatched to any gene: 11. This CDR3 has 19 residues. CDR1 is SGDLS, CDR2 YYNGEE, per germline. Written as DNA, the CDR3 is TGTGCCAGCAGTGGCCCCGGGACTAGCGGGACTAGCTCCTACAATGAGCAGTTCTTC. Translated: CASSGPGTSGTSSYNEQFF.

The chain has TRBV27 and TRBJ2-1, with TRBD1 as a possible D gene (5 bases). The length of the CDR3 is 14 residues. Germline loops: CDR1 MNHEY, CDR2 SMNVEV (reference sequence). V gave up 6 bases and J gave up 1 base, with 10 bases separating them. This chain's CDR3 is CASSVGLSYNEQFF. CDR3 coding DNA: TGTGCCAGCAGCGTGGGGCTTTCCTACAATGAGCAGTTCTTC.

The chain carries TRBV30 and TRBJ2-1, with D possibly matching TRBD1 (5 bases). The V end lost 3 bases, the J end lost 9 bases, and 15 bases lay between the germline ends. CDR3 length: 13 residues. The V gene's germline CDR1 is GTSNPN and CDR2 SVGIG (reference sequence). The CDR3 bases are TGTGCCTGGAGCAGGGAAATCTTGGGTGAGCAGTTCTTC. This sequence encodes CAWSREILGEQFF.

This CDR3 reads CASSVDGTGNGYTF. CDR3 DNA: TGTGCCAGCAGCGTAGATGGGACAGGGAATGGCTACACCTTC. This rearrangement joins TRBV9 to TRBJ1-2; 9 bases align to TRBD1. Germline CDR1 SGDLS, CDR2 YYNGEE. The CDR3 is 14 residues long. The V and J ends lost 0 bases and 6 bases, in that order; junction bases with no gene match: 3.